Following are 3 T cell receptor beta chains from one sample sequenced in a study of PD-1 blockade in classical Hodgkin lymphoma. This table comes from immunoSEQ multiplex PCR, and its TCRdb copy is limited to in-frame clones, with some not included. The sample includes 90,000 to 100,000 clones, more than 80% of them seen just once. All patients experienced relapse after autologous stem cell transplantation, and brentuximab vedotin exposure was variable. The source material was peripheral blood mononuclear cells (PBMCs), sampled before the second cycle of nivolumab. These receptors all come from a human donor with classical Hodgkin lymphoma.

The chain is built from TRBV7-9 and TRBJ2-4; possible D gene TRBD1, 5 bases. Germline values: CDR1 SEHNR, CDR2 FQNEAQ (reference sequence). The V end was cut by 1 base, the J end by 2 bases, with 15 bases between. The CDR3 runs to 17 residues. Here the CDR3 DNA reads TGTGCCAGCAGCTTAGGGGGCCTAGGAGTTACCAAAAACATTCAGTACTTC. Its protein is CASSLGGLGVTKNIQYF.

This clone has just one count. V and J are TRBV10-3 and TRBJ2-1, with TRBD2 matching 10 bases. The CDR3 is made up of 14 amino acids. V shed 9 bases and J 6 bases; nucleotides not matched to a gene: 8. Germline CDR1 ENHRY, CDR2 SYGVKD. CDR3 coding DNA: TGTGCCATGGCCTCTAGCGGGGGATCCAATGAGCAGTTCTTC. It codes for CAMASSGGSNEQFF.

The V and J genes are TRBV7-9 and TRBJ1-3; D is unclear. The V gene lost 2 bases and the J gene lost 1 base, with 12 bases spanning the gap. The CDR3 runs 16 residues. Germline CDR1 SEHNR, CDR2 FQNEAQ (reference sequence). The CDR3 region is CASSLNRQTSGNTIYF. CDR3 bases: TGTGCCAGCAGCTTAAACAGACAAACTTCTGGAAACACCATATATTTT.